These 18 T cell receptor beta chains originate from one sample sequenced in a study of breast tumors, draining lymph nodes, adjacent tissues. MiXCR, applied by TCRdb to the multiplex PCR reads, yields one record per CDR3 protein. The sample lists 290,000 or so distinct CDR3 sequences; 30% were seen once. Samples came from axillary lymph nodes draining the breast cancer. Sample: axillary lymph node tissue. The receptor set was obtained from a female donor with breast cancer. Some clones in this sample may be carry-over from other donors' samples.

A note on this clonotype: This CDR3 is missing its conserved last phenylalanine or tryptophan, likely due to a read error. It is unclear where the CDR3 begins or ends on the DNA, so no DNA is shown, and the CDR3 is as TCRdb lists it. This rearrangement joins TRBV10-2 to TRBJ2-2. Termini included, the CDR3 measures 15 amino acids. CDR1 and CDR2 from the germline V gene are WSHSY and SAAADI. The CDR3 reads CASSEFRSGTGELLL.

This clonotype was observed at least ten times. The chain uses TRBV24-1 and TRBJ1-5, with 11 bases matching TRBD1. J was trimmed by 0 bases and V by 2 bases; bases with no gene match: 20. Per germline, CDR1 KGHDR and CDR2 SFDVKD. There are 23 residues in the CDR3. The CDR3 reads CATSDSSPGPDRGLWDSNQPQHF. CDR3 bases: TGTGCCACCAGTGATTCTTCACCGGGACCGGACAGGGGGCTCTGGGATAGCAATCAGCCCCAGCATTTT.

This clonotype was detected a few times. The chain carries TRBV28 and TRBJ2-7, with 9 bases identical to TRBD2. The CDR3 runs to 14 residues. Unmatched junction bases numbered 8, after V lost 8 bases and J lost 3 bases. The germline V gene has CDR1 MDHEN and CDR2 SYDVKM. Here the CDR3 reads CASGFSGRSYEQYF. CDR3 bases: TGTGCCAGCGGATTTAGCGGGAGAAGCTACGAGCAGTACTTC. Full variable domain (remainder filled in from reference TRBV28 and TRBJ2-7): DVKVTQSSRYLVKRTGEKVFLECVQDMDHENMFWYRQDPGLGLRLIYFSYDVKMKEKGDIPEGYSVSREKKERFSLILESASTNQTSMYLCASGFSGRSYEQYFGPGTRLTVT.

This clonotype has only a few counts. This sequence joins TRBV11-3 and TRBJ2-4; no reliable D call. Trimming took off 5 bases at V and 0 bases at J, with 5 bases between the two ends. Germline CDR1 SGHNT, CDR2 YENEEA. The CDR3 is 13 amino acids. DNA for the CDR3: TGTGCCAGCAGCGCCACAGCCAAAAACATTCAGTACTTC. Translation gives CASSATAKNIQYF.

In its sample, this clonotype was seen a few times. V and J are TRBV20-1 and TRBJ2-7; 9 positions match TRBD2. V was clipped by 0 bases and J by 3 bases; unmatched bases: 6. From germline, CDR1 is DFQATT and CDR2 SNEGSKA (reference sequence). The CDR3 spans 15 residues. CDR3 loop: CSARDPSGVYYEQYF. CDR3 coding DNA: TGCAGTGCTAGAGACCCTAGCGGGGTATACTACGAGCAGTACTTC.

This clonotype showed up many times. This chain links TRBV9 with TRBJ2-3; 10 nucleotides match TRBD2. From germline, CDR1 is SGDLS and CDR2 YYNGEE. CDR3 length: 14 residues. The V segment lost 0 bases and the J segment 6 bases; nucleotides outside the gene matches: 1. DNA for the CDR3: TGTGCCAGCAGCGTAGGTAGCGGGGGGGATACGCAGTATTTT. Translation: CASSVGSGGDTQYF.

This chain connects TRBV6-5 to TRBJ2-5; D might be TRBD2 (6 bases). Germline V gene data show CDR1 as MNHEY and CDR2 as SVGAGI. The V end was cut by 4 bases, the J end by 9 bases, with 15 bases between. CDR3 length: 13 amino acids. Written as DNA, the CDR3 is TGTGCCAGCAGTTTGGAGGGCCGGAAGGCCCAGTACTTC. Encoded protein: CASSLEGRKAQYF.

CDR3 sequence (DNA): TGTGCCAGCAGCGTATTCAGCGGGGGCATCGCCAATGAGCAGTTCTTC. Protein product: CASSVFSGGIANEQFF. V gene TRBV7-2 combines with J gene TRBJ2-1; 8 bases fit TRBD2. After removal of 5 bases from V and 6 bases from J, the junction contained 12 bases not matched to a gene. This CDR3 is built from 16 residues. The germline V gene has CDR1 SGHTA and CDR2 FQGNSA.

This clonotype was detected many times. This sequence joins TRBV7-8 and TRBJ2-7; the D is unclear. The CDR3 is 15 amino acids. V lost 1 base and J 0 bases, leaving 10 bases between the germline ends. Germline CDR1 and CDR2: SGHVS and FQNEAQ. CDR3 nucleotide sequence: TGTGCCAGCAGCTTAGGTGTGGTTTTCTCCTACGAGCAGTACTTC. Translation gives CASSLGVVFSYEQYF.

Concerning this clonotype itself: A much bigger clone sits one base away, suggesting this may be a read error. The chain carries TRBV4-1 and TRBJ2-2, with a tentative D call TRBD2 (5 bases). This CDR3 region has 14 residues. Germline CDR1 reads MGHRA; CDR2 reads YSYEKL. V was cut by 3 bases and J by 6 bases, with 11 bases left in between. The CDR3 protein is CASSHIWRPGELFF. In DNA, the CDR3 is TGCGCCAGCAGCCACATCTGGAGGCCCGGGGAGCTGTTTTTT.

This clonotype has a count of ten or more. This sequence joins TRBV6-5 and TRBJ1-2; D ambiguous. Per germline, CDR1 MNHEY and CDR2 SVGAGI. V gave up 7 bases and J gave up 2 bases, with 14 bases separating them. The CDR3 spans 14 residues. The CDR3 loop is CASNGRFANYGYTF. The CDR3 DNA is TGTGCCAGCAATGGGCGGTTTGCCAACTATGGCTACACCTTC.

In its sample, this clonotype was seen many times. The CDR3 reads CATSDLRAGNTGELFF. The CDR3 nucleotides read TGTGCCACCAGTGATTTACGAGCGGGGAACACCGGGGAGCTGTTTTTT. The chain combines TRBV24-1 with TRBJ2-2; D perhaps matches TRBD2 (6 bases). This CDR3 contains 16 residues. Trimming stripped 1 base from V and 1 base from J, with 9 bases between. CDR1 KGHDR and CDR2 SFDVKD come from the germline V gene.

This clonotype occurred many times. V usage is TRBV6-1 and J usage is TRBJ1-2; no definite D call. Between the trimmed V and J ends, which lost 2 bases and 1 base, there was a span of 5 bases. The CDR3 covers 13 residues. Germline lookup yields CDR1 MNHNS and CDR2 SASEGT. As DNA, the CDR3 is TGTGCCAGCAGTGAACAGCTTAACTATGGCTACACCTTC. It encodes CASSEQLNYGYTF.

The CDR3 loop is CASRTGGDEQYF. CDR3 coding DNA: TGTGCCAGCCGGACAGGTGGGGACGAGCAGTACTTC. This chain uses TRBV28 with TRBJ2-7; the match to TRBD1 covers 7 bases. Trimming removed 8 bases from V and 5 bases from J; junction bases left unmatched: 6. Germline V gene data show CDR1 as MDHEN and CDR2 as SYDVKM. The CDR3 spans 12 residues.

Worth noting for this clonotype: A much bigger clone sits one base away, suggesting this may be a read error. V usage is TRBV5-4 and J usage is TRBJ2-7, with 7 bases lining up with TRBD2. The CDR3 length is 15 residues. J was trimmed by 2 bases and V by 2 bases; bases with no gene match: 7. Germline V gene sequence: CDR1 SGHNT, CDR2 YYREEE (reference sequence). The CDR3 nucleotides are TGTGCCAGCAGCTTAGGGACTACCGGACCCTACGAGCAGTACTTC. Its translation is CASSLGTTGPYEQYF.

In the case of this clonotype: A much larger clone is a single base away; this may be a read error. This chain connects TRBV30 to TRBJ1-4, with TRBD1 as a possible D gene (6 bases). The CDR3 is 15 residues long. In germline, CDR1 is GTSNPN, CDR2 SVGIG (reference sequence). V lost 8 bases to trimming and J lost 11 bases, with 27 bases between them. The CDR3 nucleotides are TGTGCCAGTGACACTCCGGGACACCGATCGGGGAAACTGTTTTTT. It encodes CASDTPGHRSGKLFF.

The chain carries TRBV28 and TRBJ2-1; D uncertain. This CDR3 contains 12 residues. The germline gives CDR1 MDHEN, CDR2 SYDVKM. Trimming stripped 5 bases from V and 4 bases from J, with 6 bases between. The CDR3 loop reads CASSLQYNEQFF. In DNA, the CDR3 is TGTGCCAGCAGTCTACAGTACAATGAGCAGTTCTTC.

This clonotype was found a few times. The DNA for the CDR3 is TGTGCCAGCAGCCAAGGCGTGAGACGGATAACCTACAATGAGCAGTTCTTC. Its translation is CASSQGVRRITYNEQFF. The genes are TRBV3-1 and TRBJ2-1; D not resolved. V lost 1 base and J lost 2, with 15 bases in between. This CDR3 contains 17 residues. Looked up from germline, CDR1 is LGHDT and CDR2 is YNNKEL (reference sequence).